The rows below give T cell receptor beta chains drawn from one sample of a study of cytomegalovirus exposure and HLA in healthy donors. TCRdb's table, derived via immunoSEQ multiplex PCR, lists solely in-frame clones and lacks some. The table records 110,000 to 150,000 clones, roughly 77% of them present only once. The sample taken for sequencing was PBMCs. These TCRs come from a female donor in good health and CMV-seronegative. Both conserved end residues are part of each CDR3. The D gene is left open where the match is weak. Size is omitted from some rows. Given values are once, few, many or a class for expanded clones.

D gene	V gene	clone size	J gene	CDR3 DNA	CDR3 protein
NA	TRBV10-1	few	TRBJ2-3	TGCGCCAGCAGCAGGGGAACTAGCACAGATACGCAGTATTTT	CASSRGTSTDTQYF
TRBD1	TRBV7-2	NA	TRBJ2-4	TGTGCCAGCAGCTCCGGACAGGGGTGCATTCAGTACTTC	CASSSGQGCIQYF
NA	TRBV7-2	NA	TRBJ2-3	TGTGCCAGCAGCTTAGACAGGGCGGCAGATACGCAGTATTTT	CASSLDRAADTQYF
TRBD1	TRBV10-2	NA	TRBJ1-1	TGCGCCAGCAGTTATGACAGGGGAAGCACTGAAGCTTTCTTT	CASSYDRGSTEAFF
TRBD2	TRBV30	NA	TRBJ2-1	TGTGCCTGGAGTCTAGCGGGAGGGTACACCTACAATGAGCAGTTCTTC	CAWSLAGGYTYNEQFF
NA	TRBV6-1	NA	TRBJ2-5	TGTGCCAGCAGTGAATCCCGAGAGACCCAGTACTTC	CASSESRETQYF
NA	TRBV5-1	NA	TRBJ1-1	TGCGCCAGCAGCATAAACAGGGCGGTGTACACTGAAGCTTTCTTT	CASSINRAVYTEAFF
NA	TRBV4-1	once	TRBJ2-1	TGCGCCAGCAGCCAGAGCGCGGGCCCAAGCTCCTACAATGAGCAGTTCTTC	CASSQSAGPSSYNEQFF
NA	TRBV30	NA	TRBJ2-6	TGTGCCTGGACCCCTTATTTACTGAGCTCTGGGGCCAACGTCCTGACTTTC	CAWTPYLLSSGANVLTF
NA	TRBV28	NA	TRBJ2-1	TGTGCCAGCAGGGGGGCAGGGAACAATGAGCAGTTCTTC	CASRGAGNNEQFF
TRBD1	TRBV10-3	NA	TRBJ2-2	TGTGCCATCAGTGACCCGGGACAGGGCGGAACCGGGGAGCTGTTTTTT	CAISDPGQGGTGELFF
TRBD2	TRBV30	NA	TRBJ2-1	TGTGCCTCCGGAGTAGCGGGAGCTGTTGAGCAGTTCTTC	CASGVAGAVEQFF
TRBD2	TRBV5-4	NA	TRBJ2-1	TGTGCCAGCAGCTTGTCGGCTAGCGGGAACCTGAATGAGCAGTTCTTC	CASSLSASGNLNEQFF
NA	TRBV7-9	NA	TRBJ1-5	TGTGCCAGCAGCTTAGCAGGGGCTCAGCCCCAGCATTTT	CASSLAGAQPQHF
NA	TRBV2	NA	TRBJ2-1	TGTGCCAGCAGTGATACAGGGCCCGGGGATGAGCAGTTCTTC	CASSDTGPGDEQFF
TRBD1	TRBV7-2	NA	TRBJ1-2	TGTGCCAGCAGCTTTTGGGACAGCAACTATGGCTACACCTTC	CASSFWDSNYGYTF
NA	TRBV11-3	NA	TRBJ2-7	TGTGCCAGCAGCTCCTGGACATCCCCAGACGAGCAGTACTTC	CASSSWTSPDEQYF
TRBD2	TRBV11-2	NA	TRBJ2-7	TGTGCCAGCAGGGCCCTAGCGGGGAGAAGGACGTACGAGCAGTACTTC	CASRALAGRRTYEQYF
TRBD2	TRBV30	NA	TRBJ2-1	TGTGCCTGGAGTGACGATCTAGCGGGAGGGCCTAATGAGCAGTTCTTC	CAWSDDLAGGPNEQFF
TRBD2	TRBV4-3	few	TRBJ2-7	TGCGCCAGCAGCCTCGGACTAGGGACGTACGAGCAGTACTTC	CASSLGLGTYEQYF
NA	TRBV7-2	few	TRBJ2-1	TGTGCCAGCTCCTCATTACAGGTATACAATGAGCAGTTCTTC	CASSSLQVYNEQFF
NA	TRBV10-1	NA	TRBJ1-1	TGCGCCAGCAGTGAAAACAGGAACACTGAAGCTTTCTTT	CASSENRNTEAFF
NA	TRBV13	NA	TRBJ2-4	TGTGCCAGCAGCCCCCGTGGGGCAACCAAAAACATTCAGTACTTC	CASSPRGATKNIQYF
NA	TRBV6-6	NA	TRBJ1-2	TGTGCCAGCAGTTACGGGCAGGCCAACTATGGCTACACCTTC	CASSYGQANYGYTF
NA	TRBV30	NA	TRBJ2-5	TGTGCCTGGATGGCAGGGGATGAGACCCAGTACTTC	CAWMAGDETQYF